The clone carrying this T cell receptor beta chain has a handful of counts. Antigen specificity is unknown. Around 100,000 TCR templates per sample were sequenced. Sequenced by immunoSEQ multiplex PCR; TCRdb stores in-frame clones only, minus some. The sample consists of roughly 70,000 clones, roughly 93% of them appearing once. The V gene lost 2 bases and the J gene lost 4 bases, with 6 bases spanning the gap. The CDR3 extends over 13 amino acids. Germline values: CDR1 MNHEY, CDR2 SMNVEV (reference sequence). These data belong to a study of siplizumab effects on memory and regulatory T cells. The study's findings and limits: In controls, around 25% of mappable alloreactive CD4+ clones were Treg-derived on average, versus roughly 63% with siplizumab. Roughly 75-97% of proliferating clones (CD4+ or CD8+) could not be assigned a naive or memory phenotype. Unstimulated naive T cells seemed to show more diversity than memory cells did, and they also seemed to be among the major contributors to the alloresponse.

The sequencing input was CD8+ T cells sorted from blood. The chain carries TRBV27 and TRBJ1-5; no definite D call. The sequence was obtained from a human donor in good health. CDR3 coding DNA: TGTGCCAGCAGTTTAGGACTAAATCAGCCCCAGCATTTT. Translation: CASSLGLNQPQHF.